This T cell receptor beta chain is from a study of blood T cell repertoires in COVID-19. Study details: Acute and convalescent COVID-19 specimens originated in the United States, Italy and Spain. PBMCs, B-cell-depleted T cells, or T cells provided the cDNA or gDNA that made up the material.

CDR1 SGHRS and CDR2 YFSETQ come from the germline V gene. V was shortened by 3 bases and J by 3 bases, with 13 bases between the two germline ends. The CDR3 runs to 14 residues. Original analysis: Reference gene primer amplification yielded estimated nucleated cell counts. Assay used: immunoSEQ multiplex PCR; TCRdb lists only in-frame clones, some missing. The DNA was the basis for D and trimming; V, J and clone size are from that table. Among around 430,000 clones listed, 70% to 90% were seen once. The sample consisted of peripheral blood. The receptor comes from a woman in her fifties or sixties with COVID-19, enrolled during active disease. This chain uses TRBV5-1 with TRBJ2-7; D not certain. The CDR3 nucleotides read TGCGCCAGCAGCTATAGTGGTCTGCTCTACGAGCAGTACTTC. Amino acids: CASSYSGLLYEQYF.